This T cell receptor beta chain was documented in a study of blood T cell repertoires in COVID-19. Assay: immunoSEQ multiplex PCR; the TCRdb copy retains only in-frame clones and omits some. This table has 150,000 to 200,000 clones, about 81% appearing once. The CDR3 length is 15 residues. Trimming took 2 bases from V and 5 from J; bases not matched to a gene: 8. Germline-derived CDR1 and CDR2 are MNHEY and SVGAGI. V usage is TRBV6-5 and J usage is TRBJ2-7; TRBD2 agrees at 8 bases. The source of this sequence is a human donor in a cohort sampled during active COVID-19. Sequencing was performed on peripheral blood. The chain's CDR3 is CASSYGGLVLDEQYF. The CDR3 DNA is TGTGCCAGCAGTTACGGGGGACTAGTTCTCGACGAGCAGTACTTC.